The rows below give T cell receptor beta chains drawn from one sample of a study of blood T cells in healthy people across ages. From the 5' RACE reads, TCRdb called clonotypes with MiXCR, one entry per CDR3 protein. The table lists 500,000 to 650,000 distinct CDR3 sequences, roughly a quarter of them singletons, with roughly 3.5% in the top ten. These records were also assigned to another study, of T cells of mothers and their children.

Sequencing used blood. Every receptor here comes from a boy between 2 and 15 years old in good health. CDR3s include the opening cysteine and the closing phenylalanine or tryptophan. The D gene is left open where the match is weak. Size is omitted from some rows. Given values are once, few, many or a class for expanded clones.

CDR3aa,CDR3nt,j_gene,abundance,v_gene,len,d_gene
CASSYTTPLTAGELFF,TGTGCCAGCAGTTACACGACCCCCTTAACGGCCGGGGAGCTGTTTTTT,TRBJ2-2,-,TRBV6-5,16,-
CASSQEARVEQYF,TGTGCCAGCAGCCAAGAGGCTCGGGTCGAGCAGTACTTC,TRBJ2-7,-,TRBV3-1,13,-
CASSQSDSYNEQFF,TGTGCCAGCAGCCAATCTGATTCCTACAATGAGCAGTTCTTC,TRBJ2-1,few,TRBV14,14,-
CASSSAGGIPNEQFF,TGCGCCAGCAGCTCAGCGGGAGGGATACCCAATGAGCAGTTCTTC,TRBJ2-1,-,TRBV5-1,15,TRBD2
CASSPAKQETQYF,TGTGCCAGCTCACCAGCGAAACAAGAGACCCAGTACTTC,TRBJ2-5,-,TRBV18,13,-
CASSPGQGANIQYF,TGTGCCAGCAGTCCGGGACAGGGGGCCAACATTCAGTACTTC,TRBJ2-4,-,TRBV12-3/TRBV12-4,14,TRBD1
CSVGLAGVEQFF,TGCAGCGTGGGACTAGCGGGAGTTGAGCAGTTCTTC,TRBJ2-1,-,TRBV29-1,12,TRBD2
CASSLQSSPLHF,TGTGCCAGCAGTCTACAGAGCTCACCCCTCCACTTT,TRBJ1-6,few,TRBV27,12,-
CSADPGQAYDEQFF,TGCAGTGCCGACCCGGGACAGGCTTACGATGAGCAGTTCTTC,TRBJ2-1,few,TRBV20-1,14,TRBD1
CSARDLLVKTDTQYF,TGCAGTGCTAGAGATCTACTAGTCAAGACAGATACGCAGTATTTT,TRBJ2-3,-,TRBV20-1,15,-
CASSLGRVDTQYF,TGTGCCAGCAGCCTAGGCCGAGTGGATACGCAGTATTTT,TRBJ2-3,-,TRBV14,13,-
CATSGRTGKYEQYF,TGTGCCACCAGCGGGCGGACAGGGAAGTACGAGCAGTACTTC,TRBJ2-7,-,TRBV15,14,TRBD1
CASRGGTGLWQYF,TGTGCCAGCCGGGGAGGGACAGGGTTATGGCAGTACTTC,TRBJ2-5,-,TRBV12-3/TRBV12-4,13,TRBD1
CASRRTEGGYTF,TGTGCCAGCAGAAGGACAGAAGGGGGCTACACCTTC,TRBJ1-2,-,TRBV6-5,12,-
CASSLGGIIRDGTNEQFF,TGTGCCAGCAGCTTAGGGGGGATTATCCGGGACGGTACCAATGAGCAGTTCTTC,TRBJ2-1,-,TRBV11-2,18,-
CASSQAGGNTEAFF,TGTGCCAGCAGCCAAGCAGGGGGAAACACTGAAGCTTTCTTT,TRBJ1-1,-,TRBV4-2,14,TRBD1
CASSGTMGPGANVLTF,TGTGCCAGCAGTGGGACCATGGGGCCCGGGGCCAACGTCCTGACTTTC,TRBJ2-6,few,TRBV11-3,16,-
CASSPRGAEGYTF,TGTGCCAGCAGCCCCCGAGGGGCAGAGGGCTACACCTTC,TRBJ1-2,-,TRBV3-1,13,-
CSASGLAGGPSGNEQYF,TGCAGTGCGAGCGGACTAGCGGGGGGGCCATCTGGAAACGAGCAGTACTTC,TRBJ2-7,-,TRBV20-1,17,TRBD2
CAISEGLAGGRETQYF,TGTGCCATCAGTGAGGGACTAGCGGGAGGGCGAGAGACCCAGTACTTC,TRBJ2-5,few,TRBV10-3,16,TRBD2
CASSFGGIDEQFF,TGTGCCAGCAGCTTCGGGGGTATCGATGAGCAGTTCTTC,TRBJ2-1,-,TRBV5-6,13,-
CASSDRDRGLRETQYF,TGTGCCAGCAGCGACCGGGACAGGGGTCTTCGGGAGACCCAGTACTTC,TRBJ2-5,-,TRBV3-1,16,TRBD1
CSVWGGTGGNNSPLHF,TGCAGCGTTTGGGGGGGGACAGGGGGCAATAATTCACCCCTCCACTTT,TRBJ1-6,few,TRBV29-1,16,TRBD1
CSVYGRGSYNEQFF,TGCAGTGTTTATGGGCGGGGAAGCTACAATGAGCAGTTCTTC,TRBJ2-1,-,TRBV20-1,14,-
CASGWDGYYNSPLHF,TGTGCTAGTGGGTGGGACGGCTACTATAATTCACCCCTCCACTTT,TRBJ1-6,many,TRBV12-5,15,-
CSWKREEVSYNEQFF,TGCAGTTGGAAGCGGGAGGAAGTTTCCTACAATGAGCAGTTCTTC,TRBJ2-1,-,TRBV20-1,15,TRBD2
CSARQSPGETQYF,TGCAGTGCTAGACAGTCTCCCGGGGAGACCCAGTACTTC,TRBJ2-5,-,TRBV20-1,13,-
CSASSPGTGANSPLHF,TGCAGTGCTAGCAGTCCCGGGACAGGGGCTAATTCACCCCTCCACTTT,TRBJ1-6,once,TRBV20-1,16,TRBD1
CSAKSGESTDTQYF,TGCAGTGCTAAAAGCGGGGAGAGCACAGATACGCAGTATTTT,TRBJ2-3,few,TRBV20-1,14,TRBD2
CASSVTDRMNQPQHF,TGTGCCAGCAGCGTAACGGACAGGATGAATCAGCCCCAGCATTTT,TRBJ1-5,few,TRBV9,15,TRBD1
CASSLGRTASSYEQYF,TGTGCCAGCAGCTTAGGTAGGACAGCGAGCTCCTACGAGCAGTACTTC,TRBJ2-7,-,TRBV7-2,16,-
CASSLDDTQAPYGYTF,TGTGCCAGCAGCTTAGATGATACACAGGCACCGTATGGCTACACCTTC,TRBJ1-2,few,TRBV11-2,16,-
CSVSQRETQYF,TGCAGTGTATCCCAGCGGGAGACCCAGTACTTC,TRBJ2-5,many,TRBV20-1,11,-
CASGSLVKPYEQYF,TGTGCCAGCGGCTCCCTAGTGAAACCCTACGAGCAGTACTTC,TRBJ2-7,few,TRBV7-8,14,-
CASSLTGPSNYGYTF,TGCGCCAGCAGCTTGACGGGGCCCTCTAACTATGGCTACACCTTC,TRBJ1-2,-,TRBV5-1,15,-
CSVEVGLDYEQYF,TGCAGCGTTGAAGTCGGGTTGGACTACGAGCAGTACTTC,TRBJ2-7,-,TRBV29-1,13,-
CAGSPYTDSGNTIYF,TGTGCCGGCTCTCCCTACACTGACTCTGGAAACACCATATATTTT,TRBJ1-3,-,TRBV18,15,-
CASSGTSSDTQYF,TGTGCCAGCTCCGGGACTAGCTCAGATACGCAGTATTTT,TRBJ2-3,-,TRBV2,13,TRBD2
CSANSGTPYEQYF,TGCAGTGCTAATAGCGGGACACCCTACGAGCAGTACTTC,TRBJ2-7,few,TRBV20-1,13,TRBD2
CASSLGGHSYEQYF,TGTGCCAGCAGTTTAGGGGGACACAGCTACGAGCAGTACTTC,TRBJ2-7,few,TRBV12-3/TRBV12-4,14,-
CASSLPAGVELSYEQCF,TGTGCCAGCAGCTTGCCAGCGGGAGTCGAACTCTCCTACGAGCAGTGCTTC,TRBJ2-7,-,TRBV7-9,17,TRBD2
CASKTSGGNTGELFF,TGTGCCAGCAAAACTAGCGGGGGAAACACCGGGGAGCTGTTTTTT,TRBJ2-2,many,TRBV2,15,TRBD2
CSARGTEKTQYF,TGCAGTGCTAGAGGGACAGAGAAGACCCAGTACTTC,TRBJ2-5,-,TRBV20-1,12,-
CASSRILDEQFF,TGCGCCAGCAGCCGAATACTCGATGAGCAGTTCTTC,TRBJ2-1,-,TRBV4-1,12,-
CASLSLAKNIQYF,TGTGCCAGCCTCTCACTAGCCAAAAACATTCAGTACTTC,TRBJ2-4,-,TRBV28,13,-
CASSYPRGSTQETQYF,TGTGCCAGCAGTTACCCCCGCGGGAGCACCCAAGAGACCCAGTACTTC,TRBJ2-5,many,TRBV6-2/TRBV6-3,16,TRBD2
CASSEAGQANYEQYF,TGTGCCAGCAGTGAAGCGGGACAGGCGAATTACGAGCAGTACTTC,TRBJ2-7,-,TRBV2,15,TRBD1
CSARGGRQDPSNQPQHF,TGCAGTGCTAGAGGAGGGAGACAGGACCCTAGCAATCAGCCCCAGCATTTT,TRBJ1-5,-,TRBV20-1,17,-
CASSLEGSQGDTQYF,TGCGCCAGCAGCTTGGAGGGGAGTCAGGGAGATACGCAGTATTTT,TRBJ2-3,-,TRBV5-1,15,-
CASRVRAVQDTQYF,TGTGCCAGCAGGGTCCGGGCCGTCCAGGATACGCAGTATTTT,TRBJ2-3,-,TRBV11-2,14,-
CASSDLPGRPLGKLFF,TGTGCCAGCAGTGACCTCCCGGGACGCCCGCTTGGAAAACTGTTTTTT,TRBJ1-4,few,TRBV6-1,16,-
CASSLSERRSDYNEQFF,TGTGCCAGCAGCTTATCTGAGCGGCGCTCCGACTACAATGAGCAGTTCTTC,TRBJ2-1,-,TRBV7-3,17,-
CASGGSGDANTGELFF,TGTGCCAGCGGGGGAAGCGGGGACGCGAACACCGGGGAGCTGTTTTTT,TRBJ2-2,few,TRBV27,16,TRBD2
CASSPRQRYEKLFF,TGTGCCAGCAGCCCCAGACAGAGATATGAAAAACTGTTTTTT,TRBJ1-4,-,TRBV3-1,14,-